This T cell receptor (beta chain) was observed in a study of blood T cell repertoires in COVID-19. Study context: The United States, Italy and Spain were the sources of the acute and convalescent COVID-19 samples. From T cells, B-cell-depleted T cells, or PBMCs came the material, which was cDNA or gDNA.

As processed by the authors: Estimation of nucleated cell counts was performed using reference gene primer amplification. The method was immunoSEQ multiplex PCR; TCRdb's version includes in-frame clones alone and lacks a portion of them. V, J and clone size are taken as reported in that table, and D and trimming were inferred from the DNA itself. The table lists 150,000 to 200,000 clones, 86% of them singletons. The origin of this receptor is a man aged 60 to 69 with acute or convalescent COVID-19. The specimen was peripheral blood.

The CDR3 DNA follows: TGTGCCAGCAGCATACTACAGGGTCAGCAGTACTTC. Translated: CASSILQGQQYF. V is TRBV7-9 and J is TRBJ2-7; possibly TRBD1 for D (6 bases). The CDR3 is 12 residues long. Germline CDR1 and CDR2: SEHNR and FQNEAQ (reference sequence). V was shortened by 5 bases and J by 8 bases, with 13 bases between the two germline ends. Full variable domain (missing parts from reference TRBV7-9 and TRBJ2-7): DTGVSQNPRHKITKRGQNVTFRCDPISEHNRLYWYRQTLGQGPEFLTYFQNEAQLEKSRLLSDRFSAERPKGSFSTLEIQRTEQGDSAMYLCASSILQGQQYFGPGTRLTVT.